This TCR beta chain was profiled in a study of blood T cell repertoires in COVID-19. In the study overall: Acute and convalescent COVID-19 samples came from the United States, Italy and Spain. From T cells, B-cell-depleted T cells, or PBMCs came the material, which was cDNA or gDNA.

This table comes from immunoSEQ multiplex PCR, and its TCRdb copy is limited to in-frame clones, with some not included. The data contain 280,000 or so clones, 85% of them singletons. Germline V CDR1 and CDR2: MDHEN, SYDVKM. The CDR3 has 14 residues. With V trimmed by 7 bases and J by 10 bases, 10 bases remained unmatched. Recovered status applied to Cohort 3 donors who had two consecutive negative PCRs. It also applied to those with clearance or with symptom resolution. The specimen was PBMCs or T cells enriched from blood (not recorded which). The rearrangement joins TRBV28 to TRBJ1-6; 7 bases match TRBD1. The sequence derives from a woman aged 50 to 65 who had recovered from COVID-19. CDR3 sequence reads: CASTQRGLGSPLHF. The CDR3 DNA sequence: TGTGCCAGCACCCAGAGGGGGCTTGGATCACCCCTCCACTTT.